This TCR beta chain is from a study of cytomegalovirus exposure and HLA in healthy donors. Notes on the study in general: What TCR beta sequences reportedly achieved was accurate prediction of HLA-A and HLA-B alleles in most subjects. Later work showed greater clonal expansion in HLA-associated TCR beta chains than in equally common others. Later analysis associated a missense DCLRE1C variant with TCR beta V- and J-gene trimming.

Donors in the study were healthy people who gave bone marrow. Amplification used 60 Vbeta primers and 13 Jbeta primers. Some clones are missing from TCRdb's copy, which holds only in-frame ones; the method was immunoSEQ multiplex PCR. Here the sample spans about 130,000 clones, 74% being singletons. Comment on this clone: No antigen is known for it.

This receptor was obtained from a man in his forties in good health and CMV-seropositive. The source material was PBMCs.

The CDR3 bases are TGTGCCAGTAGTCCGGGACAGGGCCGACCCCCACAGGCGTACTTC. This encodes CASSPGQGRPPQAYF. The rearrangement joins TRBV19 to TRBJ2-7, with TRBD1 identical over 9 bases. The CDR3 sequence is 15 residues long. After removal of 5 bases from V and 12 bases from J, the junction contained 17 bases not matched to a gene. Germline CDR1 and CDR2: LNHDA and SQIVND (reference sequence).